The rows below give T cell receptor beta chains drawn from one sample of a study of cytomegalovirus exposure and HLA in healthy donors. Assay: immunoSEQ multiplex PCR; the TCRdb copy retains only in-frame clones and omits some. The data contain 150,000 to 200,000 clones, around four fifths of them singletons. The sequenced sample was PBMCs. These receptors all stem from a woman aged 30 to 39 in good health and CMV-seronegative. CDR3s include the opening cysteine and the closing phenylalanine or tryptophan. D genes are given only for firm matches. Clone size is given for some rows only: seen once, a few or many times, or a class if the clone is expanded.

d_gene: NA
v_gene: TRBV6-5
j_gene: TRBJ2-1
abundance: NA
CDR3aa: CASSWGADTNEQFF
CDR3nt: TGTGCCAGCAGCTGGGGCGCTGACACGAATGAGCAGTTCTTC

d_gene: TRBD1
v_gene: TRBV27
j_gene: TRBJ2-3
abundance: NA
CDR3aa: CAGPYRGSPTDTQYF
CDR3nt: TGTGCCGGACCCTACAGGGGTTCTCCCACAGATACGCAGTATTTT

d_gene: NA
v_gene: TRBV5-8
j_gene: TRBJ2-7
abundance: NA
CDR3aa: CASSLVVSGRAAYEQYF
CDR3nt: TGTGCCAGCAGCTTGGTAGTCTCGGGTAGAGCCGCCTACGAGCAGTACTTC

d_gene: TRBD1
v_gene: TRBV23-1
j_gene: TRBJ2-7
abundance: NA
CDR3aa: CASSYHNGTGQGSYEQYF
CDR3nt: TGCGCCAGCAGTTATCACAATGGGACAGGGCAAGGTTCCTACGAGCAGTACTTC

d_gene: NA
v_gene: TRBV10-3
j_gene: TRBJ1-1
abundance: NA
CDR3aa: CAISDFEVMNTEAFF
CDR3nt: TGTGCCATCAGTGACTTTGAGGTTATGAACACTGAAGCTTTCTTT

d_gene: TRBD1
v_gene: TRBV27
j_gene: TRBJ1-1
abundance: NA
CDR3aa: CASSLRTGRNTEAFF
CDR3nt: TGTGCCAGCAGTCTGCGGACAGGGAGGAACACTGAAGCTTTCTTT

d_gene: NA
v_gene: TRBV28
j_gene: TRBJ1-4
abundance: NA
CDR3aa: CASSSAYLGTTNEKLFF
CDR3nt: TGTGCCAGCAGTTCAGCTTACCTCGGGACAACTAATGAAAAACTGTTTTTT

d_gene: NA
v_gene: TRBV6-5
j_gene: TRBJ1-1
abundance: NA
CDR3aa: CAAVYRVNTEAFF
CDR3nt: TGTGCCGCTGTGTACAGGGTGAACACTGAAGCTTTCTTT

d_gene: TRBD2
v_gene: TRBV7-7
j_gene: TRBJ2-1
abundance: NA
CDR3aa: CASSGEAGGFSNEQFF
CDR3nt: TGTGCTAGCAGCGGAGAAGCGGGGGGATTTAGTAATGAGCAGTTCTTC

d_gene: TRBD1
v_gene: TRBV6-5
j_gene: TRBJ1-3
abundance: once
CDR3aa: CASSFLQGTGNTIYF
CDR3nt: TGTGCCAGCAGTTTTTTACAGGGGACCGGAAACACCATATATTTT

d_gene: NA
v_gene: TRBV9
j_gene: TRBJ1-2
abundance: NA
CDR3aa: CASSEGGYGYTF
CDR3nt: TGTGCCAGCAGCGAAGGGGGATATGGCTACACCTTC

d_gene: TRBD2
v_gene: TRBV5-1
j_gene: TRBJ2-1
abundance: NA
CDR3aa: CASSLAPGGLIEQFF
CDR3nt: TGCGCCAGCAGCTTGGCCCCGGGGGGGCTCATTGAGCAGTTCTTC

d_gene: NA
v_gene: TRBV7-2
j_gene: TRBJ2-5
abundance: NA
CDR3aa: CASSPRGQQETQYF
CDR3nt: TGTGCCAGCAGCCCGCGGGGTCAACAAGAGACCCAGTACTTC

d_gene: TRBD1
v_gene: TRBV7-9
j_gene: TRBJ1-2
abundance: NA
CDR3aa: CSSSLYRGERGYTF
CDR3nt: TGTTCCAGCAGCTTGTACAGGGGGGAGAGAGGCTACACCTTC

d_gene: TRBD1
v_gene: TRBV10-3
j_gene: TRBJ1-2
abundance: NA
CDR3aa: CAITGQENYGYTF
CDR3nt: TGTGCCATCACCGGACAGGAGAACTATGGCTACACCTTC

d_gene: NA
v_gene: TRBV28
j_gene: TRBJ2-1
abundance: NA
CDR3aa: CASSLQYNEQFF
CDR3nt: TGTGCCAGCAGCCTGCAGTACAATGAGCAGTTCTTC

d_gene: TRBD1
v_gene: TRBV6-1
j_gene: TRBJ2-1
abundance: NA
CDR3aa: CASSSTGTGVGEQFF
CDR3nt: TGTGCCAGCAGTTCTACCGGGACAGGGGTGGGTGAGCAGTTCTTC

d_gene: NA
v_gene: TRBV10-3
j_gene: TRBJ1-1
abundance: NA
CDR3aa: CAIGTLATEAFF
CDR3nt: TGTGCCATCGGGACACTGGCCACTGAAGCTTTCTTT

d_gene: TRBD2
v_gene: TRBV19
j_gene: TRBJ2-7
abundance: NA
CDR3aa: CASSRPGTSGVTSYEQYF
CDR3nt: TGTGCCAGTAGTAGACCCGGGACTAGCGGGGTGACCTCCTACGAGCAGTACTTC

d_gene: NA
v_gene: TRBV7-9
j_gene: TRBJ2-7
abundance: NA
CDR3aa: CASSAKYYEQYF
CDR3nt: TGTGCCAGCAGCGCCAAATACTACGAGCAGTACTTC

d_gene: NA
v_gene: TRBV7-2
j_gene: TRBJ2-1
abundance: NA
CDR3aa: CASSLAMRGRGGYNEQFF
CDR3nt: TGTGCCAGCAGCTTAGCGATGCGAGGGCGAGGGGGTTACAATGAGCAGTTCTTC

d_gene: TRBD1
v_gene: TRBV29-1
j_gene: TRBJ2-2
abundance: NA
CDR3aa: CSVEGGTGAYTGELFF
CDR3nt: TGCAGCGTTGAAGGGGGGACAGGGGCCTACACCGGGGAGCTGTTTTTT

d_gene: NA
v_gene: TRBV6-5
j_gene: TRBJ1-6
abundance: NA
CDR3aa: CASSYFIGGDSPLHF
CDR3nt: TGTGCCAGCAGTTACTTTATAGGAGGTGATTCACCCCTCCACTTT

d_gene: NA
v_gene: TRBV2
j_gene: TRBJ1-5
abundance: once
CDR3aa: CASSTDSSNQPQHF
CDR3nt: TGTGCCAGCAGTACCGACAGTAGCAATCAGCCCCAGCATTTT

d_gene: TRBD1
v_gene: TRBV19
j_gene: TRBJ1-5
abundance: NA
CDR3aa: CASSIGDRAAQPQHF
CDR3nt: TGTGCCAGTAGTATTGGAGACAGGGCGGCTCAGCCCCAGCATTTT

d_gene: NA
v_gene: TRBV5-6
j_gene: TRBJ2-7
abundance: NA
CDR3aa: CASSLGGGYSYEQYF
CDR3nt: TGTGCCAGCAGCTTGGGAGGGGGTTACTCCTACGAGCAGTACTTC

d_gene: NA
v_gene: TRBV5-6
j_gene: TRBJ1-4
abundance: NA
CDR3aa: CASSPGQGNEKLFF
CDR3nt: TGTGCCAGCAGCCCAGGCCAGGGGAATGAAAAACTGTTTTTT

d_gene: NA
v_gene: TRBV10-3
j_gene: TRBJ2-3
abundance: NA
CDR3aa: CAIEDSYSTDTQYF
CDR3nt: TGTGCCATCGAAGACTCTTATAGCACAGATACGCAGTATTTT

d_gene: TRBD2
v_gene: TRBV5-1
j_gene: TRBJ2-3
abundance: NA
CDR3aa: CASSWVGLVSTDTQYF
CDR3nt: TGCGCCAGCAGCTGGGTTGGACTAGTTAGCACAGATACGCAGTATTTT

d_gene: TRBD2
v_gene: TRBV5-1
j_gene: TRBJ2-1
abundance: NA
CDR3aa: CASSLEGRGAGDEQFF
CDR3nt: TGCGCCAGCAGCTTGGAAGGGCGGGGGGCTGGGGATGAGCAGTTCTTC

d_gene: NA
v_gene: TRBV19
j_gene: TRBJ2-3
abundance: NA
CDR3aa: CATGFEGDTQYF
CDR3nt: TGTGCCACCGGATTTGAGGGAGATACGCAGTATTTT

d_gene: NA
v_gene: TRBV29-1
j_gene: TRBJ1-1
abundance: NA
CDR3aa: CSVEGGGEAFF
CDR3nt: TGCAGCGTTGAAGGGGGGGGTGAAGCTTTCTTT

d_gene: TRBD1
v_gene: TRBV7-2
j_gene: TRBJ2-7
abundance: NA
CDR3aa: CASSYTGVFYEQYF
CDR3nt: TGTGCCAGCAGTTATACAGGGGTTTTCTACGAGCAGTACTTC

d_gene: NA
v_gene: TRBV19
j_gene: TRBJ1-5
abundance: NA
CDR3aa: CASSMSGSNQPQHF
CDR3nt: TGTGCCAGTAGTATGTCGGGGAGCAATCAGCCCCAGCATTTT

d_gene: TRBD1
v_gene: TRBV6-5
j_gene: TRBJ1-1
abundance: NA
CDR3aa: CASSPWDRLNTEAFF
CDR3nt: TGTGCCAGCAGTCCGTGGGACAGATTGAACACTGAAGCTTTCTTT

d_gene: TRBD2
v_gene: TRBV30
j_gene: TRBJ2-1
abundance: few
CDR3aa: CAWDAGAYNEQFF
CDR3nt: TGTGCCTGGGACGCGGGGGCCTACAATGAGCAGTTCTTC

d_gene: TRBD1
v_gene: TRBV4-1
j_gene: TRBJ1-6
abundance: NA
CDR3aa: CASSNRDRGAPLHF
CDR3nt: TGCGCCAGCAGCAACCGGGACAGGGGAGCACCCCTCCACTTT

d_gene: NA
v_gene: TRBV19
j_gene: TRBJ1-2
abundance: NA
CDR3aa: CASSIDDFRGYGYTF
CDR3nt: TGTGCCAGTAGTATCGACGACTTTCGCGGCTATGGCTACACCTTC

d_gene: NA
v_gene: TRBV5-1
j_gene: TRBJ2-1
abundance: NA
CDR3aa: CASSLVGGEQFF
CDR3nt: TGCGCCAGCAGCTTAGTGGGGGGAGAGCAGTTCTTC

d_gene: NA
v_gene: TRBV4-1
j_gene: TRBJ1-1
abundance: NA
CDR3aa: CASSQGAGTNTEAFF
CDR3nt: TGCGCCAGCAGCCAAGGGGCGGGGACGAACACTGAAGCTTTCTTT

d_gene: TRBD2
v_gene: TRBV7-3
j_gene: TRBJ2-1
abundance: few
CDR3aa: CASSPIAGGLNEQFF
CDR3nt: TGTGCCAGCAGTCCCATAGCGGGGGGGCTTAATGAGCAGTTCTTC

d_gene: NA
v_gene: TRBV19
j_gene: TRBJ1-3
abundance: NA
CDR3aa: CASSNPGTSGNTIYF
CDR3nt: TGTGCCAGTAGTAATCCAGGGACTTCTGGAAACACCATATATTTT

d_gene: NA
v_gene: TRBV10-3
j_gene: TRBJ1-1
abundance: NA
CDR3aa: CAISESNLSGAEAFF
CDR3nt: TGTGCCATCAGTGAGAGTAATCTCTCGGGGGCTGAAGCTTTCTTT

d_gene: TRBD1
v_gene: TRBV29-1
j_gene: TRBJ2-5
abundance: NA
CDR3aa: CSLARQGARGETQYF
CDR3nt: TGCAGCCTAGCCAGACAGGGGGCGCGCGGAGAGACCCAGTACTTC

d_gene: TRBD1
v_gene: TRBV19
j_gene: TRBJ2-5
abundance: NA
CDR3aa: CASSIRQGVSETQYF
CDR3nt: TGTGCCAGTAGTATCCGCCAGGGGGTATCAGAGACCCAGTACTTC

d_gene: TRBD2
v_gene: TRBV7-8
j_gene: TRBJ2-7
abundance: few
CDR3aa: CVSREGPAYEQYF
CDR3nt: TGTGTCAGCAGGGAGGGGCCGGCATACGAGCAGTACTTC

d_gene: TRBD1
v_gene: TRBV6-6
j_gene: TRBJ1-5
abundance: once
CDR3aa: CASSDRGLQPQHF
CDR3nt: TGTGCCAGCAGCGACAGGGGGCTTCAGCCCCAGCATTTT